This T cell receptor beta chain was captured in a study of T cell responses to AZD1222 COVID-19 vaccine. A word on this clone: Its antigen is unknown.

This table comes from immunoSEQ multiplex PCR, and its TCRdb copy is limited to in-frame clones, with some not included. The sample carries more than 95,000 clones, about 92% recorded once. CDR1 and CDR2 from the germline V gene are SGHNT and YENEEA. This CDR3 contains 14 residues. Trimming removed 5 bases from V and 5 bases from J, with 13 bases in between. Whole-study findings and limits: Baseline seropositivity characterized only a handful of AZD1222 recipients.

This TCR came from an adult in good health. Material: peripheral blood, obtained on day 0 of AZD1222 vaccination. V and J are TRBV11-3 and TRBJ2-1; possibly TRBD2 for D (6 bases). Written as DNA, the CDR3 is TGTGCCAGCAGCCTTGGACTACGGAACAATGAGCAGTTCTTC. It encodes CASSLGLRNNEQFF.